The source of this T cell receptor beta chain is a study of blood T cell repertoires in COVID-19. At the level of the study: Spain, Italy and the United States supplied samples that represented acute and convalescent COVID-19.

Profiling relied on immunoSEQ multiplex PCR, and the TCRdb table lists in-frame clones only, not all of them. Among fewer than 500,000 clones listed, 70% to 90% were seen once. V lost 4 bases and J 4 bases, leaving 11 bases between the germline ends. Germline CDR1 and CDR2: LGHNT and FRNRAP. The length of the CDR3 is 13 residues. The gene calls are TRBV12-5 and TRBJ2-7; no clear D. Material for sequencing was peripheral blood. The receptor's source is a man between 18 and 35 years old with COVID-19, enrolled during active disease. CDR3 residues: CASGYGGDYEQYF. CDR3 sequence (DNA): TGTGCTAGTGGTTACGGCGGCGATTACGAGCAGTACTTC.